This T cell receptor beta chain emerged from a study of T cells in tuberculosis. Libraries were prepared by immunoSEQ multiplex PCR; TCRdb keeps only in-frame clonotypes and omits some of them. The data contain tens of thousands of clones, 85% to 95% of them seen just once; the ten biggest clones take up 6.5% to 8.5%. The receptor was derived from a donor between 10 and 35 years old with latent tuberculosis or without tuberculosis infection. Material: PBMCs.

CDR3: CASSCTDFRDTVSYEQYF. The CDR3 region has the DNA TGTGCCAGCAGCTGCACGGACTTCCGGGACACCGTCTCCTACGAGCAGTACTTC. The chain carries TRBV7-7 and TRBJ2-7, with a possible D match to TRBD1 (6 bases). CDR1 and CDR2 from the germline V gene are SSHAT and FNYEAQ (reference sequence). Trimming pared 4 bases from V and 0 bases from J, leaving 22 bases between. The CDR3 extends over 18 amino acids.